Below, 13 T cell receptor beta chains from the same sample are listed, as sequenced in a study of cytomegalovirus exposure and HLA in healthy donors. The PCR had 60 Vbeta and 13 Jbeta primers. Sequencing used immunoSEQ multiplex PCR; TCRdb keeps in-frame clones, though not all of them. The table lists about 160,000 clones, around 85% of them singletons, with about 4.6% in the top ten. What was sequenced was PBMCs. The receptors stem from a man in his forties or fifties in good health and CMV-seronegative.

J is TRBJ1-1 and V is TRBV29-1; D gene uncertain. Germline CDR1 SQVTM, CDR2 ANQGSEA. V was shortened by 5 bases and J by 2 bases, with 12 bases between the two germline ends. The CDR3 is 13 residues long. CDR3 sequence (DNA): TGCAGCGTTAAGCGGAACCCTAACACTGAAGCTTTCTTT. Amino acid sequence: CSVKRNPNTEAFF.

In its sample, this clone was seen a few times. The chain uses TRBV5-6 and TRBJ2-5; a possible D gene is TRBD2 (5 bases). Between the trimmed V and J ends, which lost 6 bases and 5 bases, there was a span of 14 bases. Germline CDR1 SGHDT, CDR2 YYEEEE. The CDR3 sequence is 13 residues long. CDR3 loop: CASNGISGETQYF. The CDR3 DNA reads TGTGCCAGCAACGGGATTTCCGGGGAGACCCAGTACTTC.

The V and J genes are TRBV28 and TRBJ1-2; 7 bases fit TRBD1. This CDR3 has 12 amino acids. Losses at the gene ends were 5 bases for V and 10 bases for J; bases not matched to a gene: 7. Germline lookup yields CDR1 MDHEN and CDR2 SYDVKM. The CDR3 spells CASSPDRSFYTF. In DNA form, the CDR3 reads TGTGCCAGCAGTCCGGACAGGAGTTTCTACACCTTC.

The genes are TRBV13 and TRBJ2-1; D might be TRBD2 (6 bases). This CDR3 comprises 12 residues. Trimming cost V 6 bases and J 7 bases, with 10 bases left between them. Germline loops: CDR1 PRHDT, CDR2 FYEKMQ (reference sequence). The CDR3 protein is CASRSGGNEQFF. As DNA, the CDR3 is TGTGCCAGCAGGTCCGGGGGTAATGAGCAGTTCTTC.

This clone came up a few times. The CDR3 DNA is TGTGCCAGCAGCTTATCAGGGAACTACGAGCAGTACTTC. Encoded protein: CASSLSGNYEQYF. The rearrangement links TRBV7-6 to TRBJ2-7, with a weak D call TRBD1 (5 bases). The CDR3 totals 13 residues. Germline CDR1 SGHVS, CDR2 FNYEAQ. V was cut by 2 bases and J by 3 bases, with 8 bases left in between.

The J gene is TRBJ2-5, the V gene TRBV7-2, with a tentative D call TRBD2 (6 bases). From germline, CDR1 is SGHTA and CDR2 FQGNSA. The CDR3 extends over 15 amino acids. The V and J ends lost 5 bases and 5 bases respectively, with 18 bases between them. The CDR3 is CASSLTLTRIETQYF. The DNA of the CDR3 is TGTGCCAGCAGCCTAACCCTGACTAGGATCGAGACCCAGTACTTC.

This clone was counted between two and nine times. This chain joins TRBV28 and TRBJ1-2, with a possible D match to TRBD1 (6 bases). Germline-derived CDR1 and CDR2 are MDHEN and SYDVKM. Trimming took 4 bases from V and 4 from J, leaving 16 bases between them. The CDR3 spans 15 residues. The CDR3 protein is CASSSTVQGSYGYTF. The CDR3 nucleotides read TGTGCCAGCAGTTCCACCGTGCAGGGGAGCTATGGCTACACCTTC.

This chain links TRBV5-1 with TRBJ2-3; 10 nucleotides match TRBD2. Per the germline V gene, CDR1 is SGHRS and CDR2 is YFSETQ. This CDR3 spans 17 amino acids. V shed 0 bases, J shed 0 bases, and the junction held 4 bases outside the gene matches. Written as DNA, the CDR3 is TGCGCCAGCAGCTTGGCCGAACTAGCGGGGAGCACAGATACGCAGTATTTT. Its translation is CASSLAELAGSTDTQYF.

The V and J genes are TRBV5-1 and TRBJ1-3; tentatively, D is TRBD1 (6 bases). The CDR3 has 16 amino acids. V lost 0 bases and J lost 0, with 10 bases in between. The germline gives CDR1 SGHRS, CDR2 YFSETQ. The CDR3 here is CASSLATGSSGNTIYF. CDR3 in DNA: TGCGCCAGCAGCTTGGCAACAGGGAGCTCTGGAAACACCATATATTTT.

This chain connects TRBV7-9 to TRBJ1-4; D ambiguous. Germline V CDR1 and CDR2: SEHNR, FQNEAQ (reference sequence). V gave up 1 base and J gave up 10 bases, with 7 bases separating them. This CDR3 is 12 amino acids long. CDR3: CASSLENGKLFF. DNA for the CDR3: TGTGCCAGCAGCTTAGAAAACGGAAAACTGTTTTTT.

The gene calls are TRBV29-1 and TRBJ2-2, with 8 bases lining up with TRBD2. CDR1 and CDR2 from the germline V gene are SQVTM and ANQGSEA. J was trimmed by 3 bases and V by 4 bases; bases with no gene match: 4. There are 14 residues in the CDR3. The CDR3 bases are TGCAGCGTTGCAGCGGGGGATGACACCGGGGAGCTGTTTTTT. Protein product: CSVAAGDDTGELFF.

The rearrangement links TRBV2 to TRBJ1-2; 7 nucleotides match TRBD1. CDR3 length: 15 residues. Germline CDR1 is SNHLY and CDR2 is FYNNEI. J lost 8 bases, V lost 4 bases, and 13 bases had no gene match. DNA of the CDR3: TGTGCCAGCAGTGCACACACGGGACAGCTGACCGGCTACACCTTC. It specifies CASSAHTGQLTGYTF.

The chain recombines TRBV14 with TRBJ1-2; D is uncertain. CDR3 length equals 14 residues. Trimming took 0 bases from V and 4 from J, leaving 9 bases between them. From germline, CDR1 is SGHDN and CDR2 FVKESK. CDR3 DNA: TGTGCCAGCAGCCAAGAGACACGACCCTATGGCTACACCTTC. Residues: CASSQETRPYGYTF.